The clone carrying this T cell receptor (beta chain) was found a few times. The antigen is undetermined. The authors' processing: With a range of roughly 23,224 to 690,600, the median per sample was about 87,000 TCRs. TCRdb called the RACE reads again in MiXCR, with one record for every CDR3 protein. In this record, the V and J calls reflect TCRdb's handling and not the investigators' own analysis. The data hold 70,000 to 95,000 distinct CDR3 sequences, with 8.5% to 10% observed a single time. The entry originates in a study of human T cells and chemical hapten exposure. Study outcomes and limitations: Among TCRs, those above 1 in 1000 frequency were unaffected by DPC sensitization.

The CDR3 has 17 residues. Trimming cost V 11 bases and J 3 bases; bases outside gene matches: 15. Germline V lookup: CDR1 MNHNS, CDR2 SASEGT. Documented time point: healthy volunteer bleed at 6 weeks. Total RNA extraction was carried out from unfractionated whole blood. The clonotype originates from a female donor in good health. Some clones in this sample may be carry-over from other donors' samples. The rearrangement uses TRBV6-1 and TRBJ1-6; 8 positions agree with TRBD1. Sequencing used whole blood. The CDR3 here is CAGATGPGGRYNSPLHF. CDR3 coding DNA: TGTGCCGGCGCAACCGGGCCAGGGGGCCGCTATAATTCACCCCTCCACTTT.